This TCR beta chain stems from a study of T cell responses to AZD1222 COVID-19 vaccine. The overall study: Second-dose intervals near 4 or 12 weeks were combined.

On this clone: Its antigen remains unidentified.

The CDR3 totals 14 residues. Per the germline V gene, CDR1 is SNHLY and CDR2 is FYNNEI. The J segment lost 4 bases and the V segment lost 8 bases, leaving 10 bases of the junction unmatched. Study results and limitations: Most donors were white British, females outnumbered males, and clonal diversity was possibly underestimated. Reports indicate that nearly half of spike-specific TCRs are directed at unmutated variant regions. Recipients of two AZD1222 doses showed rising Spike-specific TCR breadth and depth.

Some clones are missing from TCRdb's copy, which holds only in-frame ones; the method was immunoSEQ multiplex PCR. The table records 130,000 to 150,000 clones, around 91% of them present only once. This chain connects TRBV2 to TRBJ2-7, with TRBD2 matching over 8 bases. Source: peripheral blood, taken on day 0 of AZD1222 vaccination. The sequence derives from an adult in good health. The CDR3 nucleotides are TGTGCCAGCTCTTCTCCGGGACTAGGATACGAGCAGTACTTC. Its translation: CASSSPGLGYEQYF.